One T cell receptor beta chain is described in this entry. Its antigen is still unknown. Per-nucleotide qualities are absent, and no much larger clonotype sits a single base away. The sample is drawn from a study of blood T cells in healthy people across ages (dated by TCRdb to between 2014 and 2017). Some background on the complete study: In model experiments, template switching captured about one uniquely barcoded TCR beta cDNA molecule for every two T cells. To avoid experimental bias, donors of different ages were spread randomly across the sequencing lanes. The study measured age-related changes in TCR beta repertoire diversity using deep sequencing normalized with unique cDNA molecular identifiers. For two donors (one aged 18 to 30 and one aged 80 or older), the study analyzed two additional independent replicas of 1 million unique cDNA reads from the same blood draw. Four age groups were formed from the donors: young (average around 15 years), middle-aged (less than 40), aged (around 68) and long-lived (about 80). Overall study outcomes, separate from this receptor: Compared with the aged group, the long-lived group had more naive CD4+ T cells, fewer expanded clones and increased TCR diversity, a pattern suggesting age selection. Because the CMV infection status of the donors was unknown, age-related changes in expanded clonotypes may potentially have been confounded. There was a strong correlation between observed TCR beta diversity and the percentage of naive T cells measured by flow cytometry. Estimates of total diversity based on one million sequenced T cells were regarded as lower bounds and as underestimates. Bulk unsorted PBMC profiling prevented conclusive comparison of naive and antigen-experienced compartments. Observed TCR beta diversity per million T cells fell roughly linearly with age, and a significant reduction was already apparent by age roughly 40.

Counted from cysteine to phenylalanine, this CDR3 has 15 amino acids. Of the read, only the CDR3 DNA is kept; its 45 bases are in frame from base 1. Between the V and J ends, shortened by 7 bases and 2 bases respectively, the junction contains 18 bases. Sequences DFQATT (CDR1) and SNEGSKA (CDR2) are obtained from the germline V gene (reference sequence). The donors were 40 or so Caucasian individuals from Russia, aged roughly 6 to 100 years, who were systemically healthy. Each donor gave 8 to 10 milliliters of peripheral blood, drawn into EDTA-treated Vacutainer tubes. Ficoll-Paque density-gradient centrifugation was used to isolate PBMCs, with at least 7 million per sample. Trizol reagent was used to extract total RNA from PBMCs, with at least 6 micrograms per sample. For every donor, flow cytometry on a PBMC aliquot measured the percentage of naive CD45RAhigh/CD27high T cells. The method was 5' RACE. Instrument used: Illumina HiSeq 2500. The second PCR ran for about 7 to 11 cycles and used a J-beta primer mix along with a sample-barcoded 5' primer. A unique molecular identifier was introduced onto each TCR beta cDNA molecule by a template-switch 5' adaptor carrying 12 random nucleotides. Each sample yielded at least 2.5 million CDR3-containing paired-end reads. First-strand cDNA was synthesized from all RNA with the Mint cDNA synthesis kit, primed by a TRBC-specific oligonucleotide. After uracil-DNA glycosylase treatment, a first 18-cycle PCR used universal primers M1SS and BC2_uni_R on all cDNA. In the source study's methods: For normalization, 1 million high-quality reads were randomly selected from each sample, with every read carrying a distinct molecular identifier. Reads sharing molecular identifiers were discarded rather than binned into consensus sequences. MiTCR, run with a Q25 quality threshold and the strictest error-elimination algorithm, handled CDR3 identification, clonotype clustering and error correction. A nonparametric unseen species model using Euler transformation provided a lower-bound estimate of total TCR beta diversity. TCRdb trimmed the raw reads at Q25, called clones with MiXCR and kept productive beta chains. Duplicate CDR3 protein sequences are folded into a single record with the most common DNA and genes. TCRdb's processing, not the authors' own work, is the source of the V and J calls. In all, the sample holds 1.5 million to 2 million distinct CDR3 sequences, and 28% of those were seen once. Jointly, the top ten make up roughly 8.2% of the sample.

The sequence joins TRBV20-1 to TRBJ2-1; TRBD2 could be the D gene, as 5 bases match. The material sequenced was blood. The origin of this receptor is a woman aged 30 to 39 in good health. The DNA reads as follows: TGCAGTGGCAAGGACTTCTCGAGCCCCTACAATGAGCAGTTCTTC. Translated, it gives CSGKDFSSPYNEQFF.